A single sample is the source of the 21 T cell receptor beta chains below, sequenced in a study of shared clonotypes between healthy human individuals. TCRdb's copy holds only in-frame clones and misses some; the assay was immunoSEQ multiplex PCR. The sample yields about 2.4 million clones, over 85% seen once. Material: naive CD4+ T cells from PBMCs. Specified subset: CD45RA+ positively selected. These receptors were collected from a man between 18 and 35 years old in good health. Some clones in this sample may be carry-over from other donors' samples.

DNA for the CDR3: TGTGCCTGGAGTGTACGAGGAAGGGGCGCAGTCCCTGAAGCTTTCTTT. As protein: CAWSVRGRGAVPEAFF. The rearrangement uses TRBV30 and TRBJ1-1; possible D gene TRBD1, 5 bases. This CDR3 has 16 amino acids. V lost 0 bases and J lost 6, with 20 bases in between. CDR1 and CDR2 (germline): GTSNPN, SVGIG (reference sequence).

Regarding this clone: Additional DNA sequences in this sample encode the identical CDR3. The chain carries TRBV7-8 and TRBJ2-3; no definite D call. The V gene lost 6 bases and the J gene lost 1 base, with 8 bases spanning the gap. Germline loops: CDR1 SGHVS, CDR2 FQNEAQ. There are 13 residues in the CDR3. This CDR3 is CASSPGGTDTQYF. CDR3 nucleotides: TGTGCCAGCAGTCCTGGGGGCACAGATACGCAGTATTTT.

This chain links TRBV7-2 with TRBJ2-3, with 12 bases aligning to TRBD2. This CDR3 region has 16 residues. Germline values: CDR1 SGHTA, CDR2 FQGNSA. J lost 7 bases, V lost 0 bases, and 5 bases had no gene match. The CDR3 nucleotides read TGTGCCAGCAGCTTAGCCCTAGCGGGAGGGATCCATACGCAGTATTTT. Its translation is CASSLALAGGIHTQYF.

Only one count was recorded for this clone. The chain combines TRBV21-1 with TRBJ2-7; the DNA was not used to check the table's D call, TRBD2. TRBV21-1 is reported as a pseudogene. This CDR3 has 14 residues. CDR3: CASSPAAGDYEQYF. In DNA, the CDR3 is TGTGCCAGCAGCCCCGCAGCGGGTGACTACGAGCAGTACTTC.

This clone was detected once. The chain links TRBV7-2 to TRBJ2-7; 9 bases map to TRBD2. This CDR3 has 14 amino acids. Looked up from germline, CDR1 is SGHTA and CDR2 is FQGNSA. V shed 3 bases and J 1 base; nucleotides not matched to a gene: 1. CDR3 region: CASSLLAGSYEQYF. The CDR3 DNA is TGTGCCAGCAGCTTGCTAGCGGGATCCTACGAGCAGTACTTC. The variable domain in full, completed from reference TRBV7-2 and TRBJ2-7, reads GAGVSQSPSNKVTEKGKDVELRCDPISGHTALYWYRQSLGQGLEFLIYFQGNSAPDKSGLPSDRFSAERTGGSVSTLTIQRTQQEDSAVYLCASSLLAGSYEQYFGPGTRLTVT.

This clone was seen once. This chain joins TRBV28 and TRBJ2-5, with TRBD1 as a possible D gene (6 bases). There are 16 residues in the CDR3. Germline lookup yields CDR1 MDHEN and CDR2 SYDVKM. Between the trimmed V and J ends, which lost 6 bases and 4 bases, there was a span of 21 bases. The DNA for the CDR3 is TGTGCCAGCAGGCCCCTTGGGCAGGGGTCGGGAGAGACCCAGTACTTC. It is translated as CASRPLGQGSGETQYF.

A single count supports this clone. This chain connects TRBV11-1 to TRBJ2-1; 7 bases map to TRBD2. Unmatched junction bases numbered 16, after V lost 7 bases and J lost 10 bases. Germline loops: CDR1 SGHAT, CDR2 FQDESV (reference sequence). This CDR3 comprises 15 residues. CDR3 coding DNA: TGTGCCAGCACCCTCCGACTAGCATTGGTCTCGGAGCAGTTCTTC. Residues: CASTLRLALVSEQFF.

The chain recombines TRBV7-8 with TRBJ2-5, with 8 bases that match TRBD2. CDR1 is SGHVS, CDR2 FQNEAQ, per germline. This CDR3 has 17 residues. Trimming at V came to 3 bases and at J to 3 bases, leaving 12 bases not matched to a gene. Written as DNA, the CDR3 is TGTGCCAGCAGCTTCAACCGGCTCCCGGGGGGGGAAGAGACCCAGTACTTC. Protein sequence: CASSFNRLPGGEETQYF.

The V and J genes are TRBV2 and TRBJ2-5, with 9 bases identical to TRBD1. The V gene's germline CDR1 is SNHLY and CDR2 FYNNEI. J lost 2 bases, V lost 9 bases, and 13 bases had no gene match. This CDR3 is 16 amino acids long. CDR3 residues: CASTRQGGTFQETQYF. The CDR3 DNA is TGTGCCAGTACCCGACAGGGGGGGACCTTTCAAGAGACCCAGTACTTC.

The V call is TRBV4-2, the J call TRBJ1-2; D call uncertain. This CDR3 comprises 14 residues. Trimming took off 1 base at V and 8 bases at J, with 14 bases between the two ends. Germline V gives CDR1 LGHNA, CDR2 YNFKEQ. For the CDR3, the DNA is TGTGCCAGCAGCCAAGGCGGGGAGGAAAAGGGCTACACCTTC. This sequence encodes CASSQGGEEKGYTF.

The chain couples TRBV14 to TRBJ2-7, with no clear D. Trimming stripped 3 bases from V and 6 bases from J, with 9 bases between. The CDR3 runs 12 residues. The germline gives CDR1 SGHDN, CDR2 FVKESK. For the CDR3, the DNA is TGTGCCAGCAGCCAGCCCAAGACCGAGCAGTACTTC. It codes for CASSQPKTEQYF.

J is TRBJ1-2 and V is TRBV19, with D possibly matching TRBD1 (5 bases). Germline values: CDR1 LNHDA, CDR2 SQIVND (reference sequence). Trimming took 5 bases from V and 0 from J, leaving 10 bases between them. This CDR3 has 14 amino acids. DNA of the CDR3: TGTGCCAGTAGTCCTGACAGCACTAACTATGGCTACACCTTC. It specifies CASSPDSTNYGYTF.

The chain couples TRBV7-3 to TRBJ2-7; 11 bases match TRBD1. This CDR3 is 15 amino acids long. V shed 5 bases and J 7 bases; nucleotides not matched to a gene: 10. Germline CDR1 reads SGHTA; CDR2 reads FQGTGA. The CDR3 DNA reads as TGTGCCAGCAGCCTTCTCGGACAGGGGGCGAGTGAGCAGTACTTC. It specifies CASSLLGQGASEQYF. The full variable domain, its missing parts supplied by reference TRBV7-3 and TRBJ2-7, is GAGVSQTPSNKVTEKGKYVELRCDPISGHTALYWYRQSLGQGPEFLIYFQGTGAADDSGLPNDRFFAVRPEGSVSTLKIQRTERGDSAVYLCASSLLGQGASEQYFGPGTRLTVT.

Comment on this clone: This CDR3 is also generated by other DNA sequences in the sample. The chain has TRBV29-1 and TRBJ2-7, with no clear D. Germline CDR1 SQVTM, CDR2 ANQGSEA. The CDR3 loop spans 12 amino acids. Trimming cost V 3 bases and J 0 bases, with 6 bases left between them. CDR3 in DNA: TGCAGCGTTGAGGTCGGCTCCTACGAGCAGTACTTC. Its translation is CSVEVGSYEQYF.

The chain is built from TRBV27 and TRBJ2-3; D unresolved. V lost 4 bases to trimming and J lost 5 bases, with 4 bases between them. Germline V lookup: CDR1 MNHEY, CDR2 SMNVEV (reference sequence). The length of the CDR3 is 11 residues. In DNA form, the CDR3 reads TGTGCCAGCAGTTCTTTAGATACGCAGTATTTT. It translates to CASSSLDTQYF.

The V and J genes are TRBV30 and TRBJ1-2; TRBD1 is a possible D gene (5 bases). Trimming shortened V by 1 base and J by 4 bases, and 10 bases separated the two germline ends. The germline V gene encodes CDR1 GTSNPN and CDR2 SVGIG (reference sequence). CDR3 size: 13 residues. CDR3: CAWSGQSGYGYTF. The CDR3 DNA reads as TGTGCCTGGAGTGGACAGAGCGGCTATGGCTACACCTTC.

About this clone: The sample has other DNA sequences that encode this CDR3 too. V usage is TRBV28 and J usage is TRBJ2-7; TRBD2 aligns across 11 bases. The trim removed 6 bases at V and 0 bases at J, leaving 4 bases unmatched. The germline CDR1 and CDR2 sequences are MDHEN and SYDVKM. CDR3 length equals 15 residues. CDR3: CASRSGLAGSYEQYF. The CDR3, as DNA: TGTGCCAGCAGAAGTGGACTAGCGGGCTCCTACGAGCAGTACTTC.

This clone was detected only once. The chain joins TRBV5-4 to TRBJ1-1, with D possibly matching TRBD1 (5 bases). Trimming removed 5 bases at V and 4 bases at J, with 15 bases between. CDR1 SGHNT and CDR2 YYREEE come from the germline V gene (reference sequence). The CDR3 has 14 residues. In DNA form, the CDR3 reads TGTGCCAGCAGGGGGGATGTTGGGAGCACTGAAGCTTTCTTT. This codes for CASRGDVGSTEAFF. Complete variable domain (other parts from reference TRBV5-4 and TRBJ1-1): ETGVTQSPTHLIKTRGQQVTLRCSSQSGHNTVSWYQQALGQGPQFIFQYYREEENGRGNFPPRFSGLQFPNYSSELNVNALELDDSALYLCASRGDVGSTEAFFGQGTRLTVV.

The rearrangement joins TRBV11-2 to TRBJ2-3; 9 nucleotides match TRBD2. The CDR3 is 17 amino acids. Germline-derived CDR1 and CDR2 are SGHAT and FQNNGV. V dropped 5 bases and J dropped 3; count of bases not matched to a gene: 12. Written as DNA, the CDR3 is TGTGCCAGCAGCCTCCCCTGGAGGACTAGCGTGACAGATACGCAGTATTTT. It yields the protein CASSLPWRTSVTDTQYF.

The chain links TRBV7-9 to TRBJ2-1; TRBD1 or TRBD2 may be the D gene (5 bases each). This CDR3 has 14 residues. Germline V gene lookup returns CDR1 SEHNR and CDR2 FQNEAQ (reference sequence). V dropped 5 bases and J dropped 9 bases, with 17 bases sitting between them. Here the CDR3 reads CASSVTGDVAEQFF. Written as DNA, the CDR3 is TGTGCCAGCAGCGTGACCGGGGACGTCGCTGAGCAGTTCTTC. Full variable domain (remainder filled in from reference TRBV7-9 and TRBJ2-1): DTGVSQNPRHKITKRGQNVTFRCDPISEHNRLYWYRQTLGQGPEFLTYFQNEAQLEKSRLLSDRFSAERPKGSFSTLEIQRTEQGDSAMYLCASSVTGDVAEQFFGPGTRLTVL.

The chain joins TRBV7-3 to TRBJ2-1; 10 positions match TRBD2. Germline CDR1 SGHTA, CDR2 FQGTGA. The trim removed 5 bases at V and 6 bases at J, leaving 10 bases unmatched. This CDR3 is 16 amino acids long. CDR3 DNA: TGTGCCAGCAGCCCTCTAGCGGGAGTAGGCCCCAATGAGCAGTTCTTC. This translates into CASSPLAGVGPNEQFF. Variable domain in full (rest from reference TRBV7-3 and TRBJ2-1): GAGVSQTPSNKVTEKGKYVELRCDPISGHTALYWYRQSLGQGPEFLIYFQGTGAADDSGLPNDRFFAVRPEGSVSTLKIQRTERGDSAVYLCASSPLAGVGPNEQFFGPGTRLTVL.